The 24 T cell receptor beta chains presented below share a single source sample, sequenced in a study of T cell responses to AZD1222 COVID-19 vaccine. Data came from immunoSEQ multiplex PCR; TCRdb stores just in-frame clones and leaves some out. Among 100,000 to 150,000 clones listed, about 86% were seen once. Source: peripheral blood, taken 28 days after the second AZD1222 dose. These receptors were taken from an adult who received the AZD1222 COVID-19 vaccine.

This clone was counted many times. V and J are TRBV7-9 and TRBJ1-2, with a tentative D call TRBD1 (5 bases). There are 12 residues in the CDR3. V lost 6 bases and J 7 bases, leaving 12 bases between the germline ends. Germline V gene lookup returns CDR1 SEHNR and CDR2 FQNEAQ (reference sequence). The CDR3 loop reads CASSRGDRGYTF. The CDR3 DNA reads TGTGCCAGCAGTCGAGGGGACCGTGGCTACACCTTC. The variable domain in full, with the rest retrieved from reference TRBV7-9 and TRBJ1-2, is DTGVSQNPRHKITKRGQNVTFRCDPISEHNRLYWYRQTLGQGPEFLTYFQNEAQLEKSRLLSDRFSAERPKGSFSTLEIQRTEQGDSAMYLCASSRGDRGYTFGSGTRLTVV.

The chain is built from TRBV7-2 and TRBJ2-3, with TRBD1 identical over 9 bases. With V trimmed by 5 bases and J by 3 bases, 3 bases remained unmatched. The CDR3 is 14 amino acids. The V gene's germline CDR1 is SGHTA and CDR2 FQGNSA. CDR3 bases: TGTGCCAGCAGCAGGACAGGGGTAACAGATACGCAGTATTTT. Protein: CASSRTGVTDTQYF.

The J gene is TRBJ1-2, the V gene TRBV6-6, with D unresolved. V lost 8 bases and J 1 base, leaving 2 bases between the germline ends. Germline CDR1 and CDR2: MNHNY and SVGAGI (reference sequence). The CDR3 contains 10 residues. The CDR3 sequence is CASFNYGYTF. The CDR3 coding sequence is TGTGCCAGCTTTAACTATGGCTACACCTTC.

The chain is built from TRBV16 and TRBJ2-1; no firm D call. CDR3 size: 16 residues. Trimming left V 4 bases short and J 7 bases short, with 20 bases between. Germline V CDR1 and CDR2: KGHSY, FQNENV. CDR3 nucleotides: TGTGCCAGCAGCCGGTATACCGGGTCCACTGGTAATGAGCAGTTCTTC. Its translation is CASSRYTGSTGNEQFF.

The V gene is TRBV9, the J gene TRBJ1-5; no clear D gene. The CDR3 length is 15 residues. Germline CDR1 reads SGDLS; CDR2 reads YYNGEE. Trimming took 2 bases from V and 7 from J, leaving 16 bases between them. CDR3 nucleotides: TGTGCCAGCAGCGTTAGTCCTGCAAGGAACCAGCCCCAGCATTTT. Its protein product is CASSVSPARNQPQHF.

V and J are TRBV9 and TRBJ1-6; D is unresolved. The CDR3 sequence is 13 residues long. Germline V gene data show CDR1 as SGDLS and CDR2 as YYNGEE. V was cut by 0 bases and J by 8 bases, with 6 bases left in between. The CDR3 DNA follows: TGTGCCAGCAGCGTAGACGGCCATTCACCCCTCCACTTT. Translation gives CASSVDGHSPLHF.

Of note for this clone: The same CDR3 also results from other DNA sequences found in this sample. The chain uses TRBV2 and TRBJ1-1; no firm D call. The V end lost 2 bases, the J end lost 1 base, and 2 bases lay between the germline ends. CDR3 length equals 12 residues. The germline V gene has CDR1 SNHLY and CDR2 FYNNEI. The CDR3, as DNA: TGTGCCAGCAGTGAACAGAACACTGAAGCTTTCTTT. Translated: CASSEQNTEAFF.

V and J are TRBV4-1 and TRBJ2-7; D gene ambiguous. Looked up from germline, CDR1 is MGHRA and CDR2 is YSYEKL. This CDR3 contains 14 residues. The V gene lost 0 bases and the J gene lost 0 bases, with 6 bases spanning the gap. In DNA form, the CDR3 reads TGCGCCAGCAGCCAAGATAGCACCTCCTACGAGCAGTACTTC. It is translated as CASSQDSTSYEQYF.

This chain joins TRBV6-6 and TRBJ1-2, with D perhaps matching TRBD1 (6 bases). CDR1 MNHNY and CDR2 SVGAGI come from the germline V gene (reference sequence). V shed 0 bases and J shed 7 bases, with 12 bases lying between them. This CDR3 region has 14 residues. CDR3 loop: CASSYSGGLGGYTF. DNA of the CDR3: TGTGCCAGCAGTTACTCGGGGGGCCTAGGTGGCTACACCTTC.

CDR3 sequence (DNA): TGTGCCAGCAGCCTTGACAGGGTCTCCTACAATGAGCAGTTCTTC. Translating gives CASSLDRVSYNEQFF. The chain carries TRBV3-1 (or the pseudogene TRBV3-2) and TRBJ2-1, with TRBD1 matching over 7 bases. The CDR3 runs to 15 residues. Germline assignment: CDR1 LGHDT and CDR2 YNNKEL (reference sequence). With V trimmed by 4 bases and J by 0 bases, 3 bases remained unmatched.

The chain carries TRBV7-6 and TRBJ2-1; 7 bases are shared with TRBD2. Looked up from germline, CDR1 is SGHVS and CDR2 is FNYEAQ. The CDR3 runs 16 residues. The junction had 9 bases not matched to a gene; V was cut back by 5 bases and J by 2 bases. The chain's CDR3 is CASSPGPGRTYNEQFF. CDR3 coding DNA: TGTGCCAGCAGCCCAGGTCCCGGGAGGACCTACAATGAGCAGTTCTTC.

The chain carries TRBV2 and TRBJ2-7, with D perhaps TRBD2 (5 bases). This CDR3 has 14 amino acids. Germline lookup yields CDR1 SNHLY and CDR2 FYNNEI. V was cut by 6 bases and J by 0 bases, with 12 bases left in between. The CDR3 loop is CASRYRGSSYEQYF. The CDR3 region has the DNA TGTGCCAGCAGATACCGAGGGAGCTCCTACGAGCAGTACTTC.

This chain links TRBV5-6 with TRBJ2-5, with D hard to call. Germline assignment: CDR1 SGHDT and CDR2 YYEEEE. V was clipped by 1 base and J by 4 bases, with 8 bases between them. The CDR3 runs to 13 residues. CDR3 loop: CASSLYLRETQYF. The CDR3 DNA sequence: TGTGCCAGCAGCTTGTACCTTAGAGAGACCCAGTACTTC.

This clone was seen just once. V gene TRBV7-2 combines with J gene TRBJ2-7, with TRBD1 matching 8 bases. The CDR3 sequence is 15 residues long. The germline CDR1 and CDR2 sequences are SGHTA and FQGNSA. V dropped 4 bases and J dropped 4; count of bases not matched to a gene: 9. The DNA for the CDR3 is TGTGCCAGCAGCTCAGGCCCGGACAGGGCTTACGAGCAGTACTTC. It encodes CASSSGPDRAYEQYF.

This chain uses TRBV7-3 with TRBJ2-7, with 8 bases matching TRBD2. The CDR3 contains 15 residues. The junction had 5 bases not matched to a gene; V was cut back by 1 base and J by 3 bases. The germline CDR1 and CDR2 sequences are SGHTA and FQGTGA. DNA of the CDR3: TGTGCCAGCAGCTTAATTGCGGGGGGTATCTACGAGCAGTACTTC. It specifies CASSLIAGGIYEQYF.

The DNA for the CDR3 is TGTGCCAGCACCTATACGACAGGGCCCTATGGCTACACCTTC. Translation: CASTYTTGPYGYTF. The chain couples TRBV9 to TRBJ1-2; 7 bases match TRBD1. The CDR3 totals 14 residues. V lost 6 bases to trimming and J lost 4 bases; unmatched junction nucleotides: 9. Looked up from germline, CDR1 is SGDLS and CDR2 is YYNGEE.

With respect to this clone: An end of the junction does not agree with germline; a read error may underlie this. This CDR3 is also generated by other DNA sequences in the sample. V gene TRBV27 combines with J gene TRBJ2-7, with TRBD1 matching over 9 bases. Per germline, CDR1 MNHEY and CDR2 SMNVEV (reference sequence). This CDR3 contains 15 residues. The CDR3 nucleotides are TGTGCCAGCAGCTTATCCGGGACAGGGACCTACGAGCAGTACTTC. Its protein product is CASSLSGTGTYEQYF.

In this sample, this clone turned up a few times. The junction differs from germline at one of its ends, possibly a read error. CDR3 loop: CSAGMGAVF. The CDR3 DNA reads as TGCAGTGCCGGAATGGGGGCGGTCTTC. The chain uses TRBV20-1 and TRBJ1-2; a possible D gene is TRBD1 (6 bases). The germline gives CDR1 DFQATT, CDR2 SNEGSKA (reference sequence). The CDR3 loop spans 9 amino acids.

The CDR3 protein is CASSLEGLAGEGDTQYF. CDR3 DNA: TGCGCCAGCAGCTTGGAAGGACTAGCGGGGGAAGGAGATACGCAGTATTTT. The V and J genes are TRBV5-1 and TRBJ2-3; 13 bases map to TRBD2. Germline-derived CDR1 and CDR2 are SGHRS and YFSETQ. The CDR3 runs to 17 residues. J lost 5 bases, V lost 0 bases, and 6 bases had no gene match.

The chain employs TRBV19 and TRBJ1-6, with 9 nucleotides matching TRBD1. Germline CDR1 reads LNHDA; CDR2 reads SQIVND (reference sequence). The trim removed 6 bases at V and 4 bases at J, leaving 1 base unmatched. The CDR3 has 14 amino acids. Here the CDR3 DNA reads TGTGCCAGTAGGACAGGGGGTTATAATTCACCCCTCCACTTT. This gives the protein CASRTGGYNSPLHF.

This clone appeared a single time. As DNA, the CDR3 is TGTGCCAGCAGCTTATACGGAAACACCGGGGAGCTGTTTTTT. Translating gives CASSLYGNTGELFF. This chain uses TRBV7-2 with TRBJ2-2; no reliable D call. This CDR3 comprises 14 residues. V lost 2 bases to trimming and J lost 2 bases, with 6 bases between them. Germline CDR1 and CDR2: SGHTA and FQGNSA.

The rearrangement joins TRBV11-3 to TRBJ2-2, with TRBD2 identical over 10 bases. V was pared by 5 bases and J by 8 bases, with 11 bases of the junction left unmatched. From germline, CDR1 is SGHNT and CDR2 YENEEA. CDR3 size: 16 residues. The CDR3 sequence is CASSQGAGGPSGELFF. CDR3 coding DNA: TGTGCCAGCAGCCAAGGAGCGGGGGGGCCTTCAGGGGAGCTGTTTTTT.

This chain connects TRBV11-2 to TRBJ1-2; TRBD1 aligns across 7 bases. The germline V gene encodes CDR1 SGHAT and CDR2 FQNNGV. After removal of 2 bases from V and 0 bases from J, the junction contained 6 bases not matched to a gene. The CDR3 consists of 16 residues. CDR3 in amino acids: CASSLRGGRTNYGYTF. In DNA form, the CDR3 reads TGTGCCAGCAGCTTAAGAGGGGGCAGGACTAACTATGGCTACACCTTC.

The chain carries TRBV15 and TRBJ2-3; 9 bases align to TRBD1. The V and J ends lost 1 base and 3 bases, in that order; junction bases with no gene match: 2. CDR1 and CDR2 from the germline V gene are LNHNV and YYDKDF (reference sequence). This CDR3 region has 15 residues. CDR3 nucleotides: TGTGCCACCAGCAGAGGACAGGGGGATACAGATACGCAGTATTTT. It translates to CATSRGQGDTDTQYF. Full variable domain (rest looked up from reference TRBV15 and TRBJ2-3): DAMVIQNPRYQVTQFGKPVTLSCSQTLNHNVMYWYQQKSSQAPKLLFHYYDKDFNNEADTPDNFQSRRPNTSFCFLDIRSPGLGDTAMYLCATSRGQGDTDTQYFGPGTRLTVL.